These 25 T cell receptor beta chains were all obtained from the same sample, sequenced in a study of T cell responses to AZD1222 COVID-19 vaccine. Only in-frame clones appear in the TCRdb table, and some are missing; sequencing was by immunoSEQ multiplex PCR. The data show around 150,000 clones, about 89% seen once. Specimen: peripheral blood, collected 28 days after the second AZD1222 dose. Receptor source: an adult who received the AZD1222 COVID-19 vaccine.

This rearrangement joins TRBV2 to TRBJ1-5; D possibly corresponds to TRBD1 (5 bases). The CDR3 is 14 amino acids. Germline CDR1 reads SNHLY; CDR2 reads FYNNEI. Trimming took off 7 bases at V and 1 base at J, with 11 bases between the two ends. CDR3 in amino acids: CASKGPPSNQPQHF. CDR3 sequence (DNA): TGTGCCAGCAAGGGACCACCGAGCAATCAGCCCCAGCATTTT.

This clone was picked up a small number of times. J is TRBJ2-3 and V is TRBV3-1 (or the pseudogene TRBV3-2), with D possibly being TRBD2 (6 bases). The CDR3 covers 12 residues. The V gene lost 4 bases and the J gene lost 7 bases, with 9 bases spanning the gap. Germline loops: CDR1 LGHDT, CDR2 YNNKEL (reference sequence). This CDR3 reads CASSRGLNTQYF. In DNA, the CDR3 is TGTGCCAGCAGCCGGGGACTTAATACGCAGTATTTT.

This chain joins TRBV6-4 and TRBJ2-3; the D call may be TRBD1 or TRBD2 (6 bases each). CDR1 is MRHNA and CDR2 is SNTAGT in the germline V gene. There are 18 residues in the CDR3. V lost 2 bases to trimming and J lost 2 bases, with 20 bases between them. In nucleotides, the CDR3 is TGTGCCAGCAGTGACGCTCCTTCGGGGGCTGGAAACACAGATACGCAGTATTTT. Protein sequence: CASSDAPSGAGNTDTQYF.

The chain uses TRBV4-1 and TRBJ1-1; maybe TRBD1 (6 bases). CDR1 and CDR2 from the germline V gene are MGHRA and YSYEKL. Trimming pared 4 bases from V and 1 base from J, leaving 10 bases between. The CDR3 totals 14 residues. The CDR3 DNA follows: TGCGCCAGCAGCCCAGAACAGGGGAACACTGAAGCTTTCTTT. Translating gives CASSPEQGNTEAFF.

The CDR3: CASSARGGAGQPQHF. CDR3 sequence (DNA): TGTGCCAGCAGCGCGAGAGGGGGGGCGGGTCAGCCCCAGCATTTT. The chain uses TRBV7-2 and TRBJ1-5, with D maybe TRBD1 (6 bases). This CDR3 has 15 amino acids. V lost 5 bases and J 6 bases, leaving 17 bases between the germline ends. CDR1 and CDR2 from the germline V gene are SGHTA and FQGNSA.

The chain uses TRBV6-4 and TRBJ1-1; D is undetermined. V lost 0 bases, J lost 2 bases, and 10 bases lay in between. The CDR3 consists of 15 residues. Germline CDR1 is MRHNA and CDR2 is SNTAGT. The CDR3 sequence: CASSDSGLGNTEAFF. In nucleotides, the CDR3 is TGTGCCAGCAGTGACTCAGGCTTGGGTAACACTGAAGCTTTCTTT.

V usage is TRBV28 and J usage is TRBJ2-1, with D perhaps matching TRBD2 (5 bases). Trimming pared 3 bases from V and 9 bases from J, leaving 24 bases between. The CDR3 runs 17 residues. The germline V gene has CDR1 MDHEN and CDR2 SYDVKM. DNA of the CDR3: TGTGCCAGCAGTTTCTCCTCCCCTCCTTTTGGCGGAGGTGAGCAGTTCTTC. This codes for CASSFSSPPFGGGEQFF.

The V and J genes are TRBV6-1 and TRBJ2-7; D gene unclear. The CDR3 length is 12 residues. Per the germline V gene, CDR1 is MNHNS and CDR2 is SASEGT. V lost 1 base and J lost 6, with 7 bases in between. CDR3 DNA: TGTGCCAGCAGTGAAGGGGAAACCGAGCAGTACTTC. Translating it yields CASSEGETEQYF.

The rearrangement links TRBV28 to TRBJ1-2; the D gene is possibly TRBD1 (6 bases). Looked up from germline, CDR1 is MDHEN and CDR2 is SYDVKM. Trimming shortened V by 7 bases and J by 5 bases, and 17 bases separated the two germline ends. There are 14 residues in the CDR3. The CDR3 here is CASNPRGAWYGYTF. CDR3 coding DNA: TGTGCCAGCAACCCCAGGGGCGCGTGGTATGGCTACACCTTC.

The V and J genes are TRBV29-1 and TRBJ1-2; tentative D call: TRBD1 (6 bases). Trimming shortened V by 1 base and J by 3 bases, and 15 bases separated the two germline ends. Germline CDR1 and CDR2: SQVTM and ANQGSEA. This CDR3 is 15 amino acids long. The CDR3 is CSVEGGAGVHYGYTF. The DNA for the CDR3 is TGCAGCGTTGAAGGCGGGGCAGGGGTTCACTATGGCTACACCTTC.

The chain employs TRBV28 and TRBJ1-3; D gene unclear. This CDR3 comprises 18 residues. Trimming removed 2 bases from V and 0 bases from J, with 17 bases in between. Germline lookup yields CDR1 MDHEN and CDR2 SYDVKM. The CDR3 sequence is CASSLQLGQLISGNTIYF. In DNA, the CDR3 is TGTGCCAGCAGTTTACAGCTCGGGCAACTAATCTCTGGAAACACCATATATTTT.

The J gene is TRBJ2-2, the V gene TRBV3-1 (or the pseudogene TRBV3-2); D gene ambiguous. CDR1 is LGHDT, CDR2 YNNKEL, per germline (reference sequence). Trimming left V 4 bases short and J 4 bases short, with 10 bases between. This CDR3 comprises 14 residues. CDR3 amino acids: CASSLPGVTGELFF. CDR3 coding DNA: TGTGCCAGCAGCCTCCCTGGGGTCACCGGGGAGCTGTTTTTT.

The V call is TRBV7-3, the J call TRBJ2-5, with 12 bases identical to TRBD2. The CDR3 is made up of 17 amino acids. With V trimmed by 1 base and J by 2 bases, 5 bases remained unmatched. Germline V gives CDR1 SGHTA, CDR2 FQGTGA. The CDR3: CASSLSATSGGQETQYF. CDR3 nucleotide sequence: TGTGCCAGCAGCTTAAGTGCGACTAGCGGGGGACAAGAGACCCAGTACTTC. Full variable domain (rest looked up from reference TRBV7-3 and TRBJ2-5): GAGVSQTPSNKVTEKGKYVELRCDPISGHTALYWYRQSLGQGPEFLIYFQGTGAADDSGLPNDRFFAVRPEGSVSTLKIQRTERGDSAVYLCASSLSATSGGQETQYFGPGTRLLVL.

The CDR3 nucleotides read TGTGCCAGCACCCGAAGTGGCTACAATGAGCAGTTCTTC. It translates to CASTRSGYNEQFF. The J gene is TRBJ2-1, the V gene TRBV12-3 or TRBV12-4; D is uncertain. The CDR3 covers 13 residues. Trimming removed 7 bases from V and 3 bases from J, with 10 bases in between.

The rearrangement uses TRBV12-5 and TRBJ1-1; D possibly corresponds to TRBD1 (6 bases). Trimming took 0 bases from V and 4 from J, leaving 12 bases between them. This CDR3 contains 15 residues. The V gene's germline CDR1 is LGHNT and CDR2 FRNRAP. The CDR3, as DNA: TGTGCTAGTGGTTTGGTCCCGGGGGGGGCCACTGAAGCTTTCTTT. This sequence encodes CASGLVPGGATEAFF.

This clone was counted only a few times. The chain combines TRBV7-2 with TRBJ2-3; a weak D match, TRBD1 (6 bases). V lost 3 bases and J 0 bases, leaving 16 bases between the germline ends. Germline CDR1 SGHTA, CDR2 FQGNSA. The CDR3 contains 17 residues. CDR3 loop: CASSFGKTGFSTDTQYF. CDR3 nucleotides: TGTGCCAGCAGCTTTGGGAAGACAGGATTTAGCACAGATACGCAGTATTTT.

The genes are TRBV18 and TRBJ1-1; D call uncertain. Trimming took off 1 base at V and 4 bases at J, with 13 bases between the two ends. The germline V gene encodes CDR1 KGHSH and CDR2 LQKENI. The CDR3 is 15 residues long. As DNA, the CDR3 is TGTGCCAGCTCACCACTCGGCCTTGCGGGCACTGAAGCTTTCTTT. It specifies CASSPLGLAGTEAFF.

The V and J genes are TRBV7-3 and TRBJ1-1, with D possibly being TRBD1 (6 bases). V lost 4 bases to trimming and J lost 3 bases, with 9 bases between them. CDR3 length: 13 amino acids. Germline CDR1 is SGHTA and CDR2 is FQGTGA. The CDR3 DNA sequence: TGTGCCAGCAGCTGGAACAGGGACACTGAAGCTTTCTTT. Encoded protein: CASSWNRDTEAFF.

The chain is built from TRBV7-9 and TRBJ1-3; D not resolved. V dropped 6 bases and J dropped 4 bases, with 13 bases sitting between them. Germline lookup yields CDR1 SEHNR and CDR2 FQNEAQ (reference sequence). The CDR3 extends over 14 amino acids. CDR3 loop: CASRNSWRGNTIYF. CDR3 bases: TGTGCCAGCAGAAATTCGTGGAGGGGAAACACCATATATTTT.

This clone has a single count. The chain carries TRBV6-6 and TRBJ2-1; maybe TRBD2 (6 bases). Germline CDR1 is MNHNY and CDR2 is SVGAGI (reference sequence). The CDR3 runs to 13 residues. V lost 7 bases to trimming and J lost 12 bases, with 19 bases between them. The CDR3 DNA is TGTGCCAGCACCCTTACGGAGGGTCTCTCGCAGTTCTTC. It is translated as CASTLTEGLSQFF.

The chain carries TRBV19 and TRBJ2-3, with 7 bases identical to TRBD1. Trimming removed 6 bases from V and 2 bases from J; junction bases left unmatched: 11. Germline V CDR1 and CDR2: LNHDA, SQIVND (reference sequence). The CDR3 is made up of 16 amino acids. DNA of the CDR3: TGTGCCAGTAGCCCCCCCGGACAGGCCCCCACAGATACGCAGTATTTT. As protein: CASSPPGQAPTDTQYF.

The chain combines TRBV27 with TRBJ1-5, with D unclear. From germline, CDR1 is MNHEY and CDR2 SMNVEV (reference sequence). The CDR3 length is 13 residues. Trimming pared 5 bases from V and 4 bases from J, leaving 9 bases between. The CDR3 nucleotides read TGTGCCAGCAGTCCGACACCTAATCAGCCCCAGCATTTT. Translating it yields CASSPTPNQPQHF.

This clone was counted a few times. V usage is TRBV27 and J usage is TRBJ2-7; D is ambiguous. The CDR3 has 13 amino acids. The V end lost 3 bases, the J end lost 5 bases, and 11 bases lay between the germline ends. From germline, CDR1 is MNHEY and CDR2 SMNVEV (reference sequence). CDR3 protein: CASSLGNINEQYF. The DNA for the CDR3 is TGTGCCAGCAGTTTGGGGAACATCAACGAGCAGTACTTC.

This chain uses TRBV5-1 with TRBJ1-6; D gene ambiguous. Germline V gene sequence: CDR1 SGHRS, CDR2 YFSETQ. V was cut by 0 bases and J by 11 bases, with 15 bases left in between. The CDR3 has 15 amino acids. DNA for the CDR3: TGCGCCAGCAGCTTGGGGAGGGAGTACGGGCCACCCCTCCACTTT. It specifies CASSLGREYGPPLHF.

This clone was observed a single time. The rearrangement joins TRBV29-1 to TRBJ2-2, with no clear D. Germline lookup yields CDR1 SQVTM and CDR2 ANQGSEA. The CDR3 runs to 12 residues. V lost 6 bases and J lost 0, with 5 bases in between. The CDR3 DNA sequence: TGCAGCGTGCGATCGAACACCGGGGAGCTGTTTTTT. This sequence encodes CSVRSNTGELFF.